This T cell receptor (beta chain) comes out of a study of shared clonotypes between healthy human individuals. Study-wide findings and caveats: What rarefaction showed was incomplete sorted-subset sequencing despite large depth. In having few donors, the study represented limited genetic and exposure-history diversity. Shared across several donors were approximately 5% of the naive CD4 clonotypes.

This CDR3 contains 15 residues. Losses at the gene ends were 1 base for V and 7 bases for J; bases not matched to a gene: 7. Per germline, CDR1 SGHRS and CDR2 YFSETQ. Data came from immunoSEQ multiplex PCR; TCRdb stores just in-frame clones and leaves some out. Of approximately 2.5 million clones in the sample, under 95% are singletons; the top ten hold 0.36%. The split of CD4+ cells yielded CD45RA+ naive and CD45RA-negative memory subsets. Concerning this clone: Its specificity is unknown.

The receptor was derived from a young man in good health. Some clones in this sample may be carry-over from other donors' samples. The gene calls are TRBV5-1 and TRBJ1-2, with 10 bases fitting TRBD1. Sequencing was done on a sample of naive CD4+ T cells from PBMCs. Subset here: CD45RA+ positively selected. The CDR3 coding sequence is TGCGCCAGCAGCTTGCTCGGGACAGGGGTTGGTGGCTACACCTTC. This codes for CASSLLGTGVGGYTF.